This T cell receptor (beta chain) comes out of a study of T-cell memory formation after mild COVID-19. TCRdb called the 5' RACE reads again in MiXCR, with one record for every CDR3 protein. The table shows some 210,000 distinct CDR3 sequences, with about 27% occurring only once. Germline CDR1 reads SGHRS; CDR2 reads YFSETQ. V was clipped by 4 bases and J by 2 bases; unmatched bases: 11. The CDR3 has 16 amino acids. The receptor comes from an adult woman who had mild COVID-19 (a few samples of this study predate the infection). Cell type and time point are not known. Material: PBMCs or a T cell subset sorted from them (not recorded which). The chain couples TRBV5-1 to TRBJ1-2; 7 bases are shared with TRBD1. The CDR3 spells CASSPEGDRPNYGYTF. The DNA of the CDR3 is TGCGCCAGCAGCCCGGAGGGGGACAGACCGAACTATGGCTACACCTTC.